The clone carrying this T cell receptor (beta chain) was counted a few times. Its antigen is as yet unknown. Other nucleotide sequences in the sample specify the same CDR3. The germline V gene has CDR1 SGHDT and CDR2 YYEEEE. The CDR3 is made up of 13 amino acids. V shed 0 bases, J shed 7 bases, and the junction held 2 bases outside the gene matches. Repertoires were generated with immunoSEQ multiplex PCR, while TCRdb's copy carries only in-frame clones and drops some. Found here are roughly 72,000 clones, less than 90% of them singletons; the top ten hold less than 25%. These data come from a study of T cells in localized non-small cell lung cancer. Study-wide results and limits: Appearances in adjacent lung were noted for a median 57 of the top 100 tumor clones.

The rearrangement links TRBV5-6 to TRBJ1-2; 8 bases fit TRBD1. The sample was peripheral blood, taken before any cancer treatment. This clonotype was obtained from a male donor at least 60 years old with stage III squamous cell lung carcinoma. CDR3 region: CASSLAGGGGYTF. CDR3 nucleotide sequence: TGTGCCAGCAGCTTGGCAGGGGGCGGTGGCTACACCTTC.